This TCR beta chain was retrieved from a study of blood T cell repertoires in COVID-19. The wider study: Some COVID-19 samples were acute and others convalescent; all came from the United States, Italy and Spain. The analysed material was cDNA or gDNA that came from T cells, B-cell-depleted T cells, or PBMCs.

The CDR3 is made up of 16 amino acids. The junction had 5 bases not matched to a gene; V was cut back by 3 bases and J by 0 bases. The germline V gene encodes CDR1 SGHKS and CDR2 YYEKEE (reference sequence). TCRdb's copy holds only in-frame clones and misses some; the assay was immunoSEQ multiplex PCR. The data contain about 160,000 clones, under 80% of them singletons. The sequencing input was peripheral blood. This chain connects TRBV5-5 to TRBJ2-2; 7 nucleotides match TRBD1. The clonotype originates from a man aged 65 to 79 with acute or convalescent COVID-19. CDR3 sequence reads: CASSSQTGANTGELFF. DNA for the CDR3: TGTGCCAGCAGCTCTCAAACAGGGGCGAACACCGGGGAGCTGTTTTTT.